This T cell receptor beta chain emerged from a study of CXCR3-negative and CXCR3-positive naive CD8 T cells. Study-level results: The study found comparably high diversity in both naive subsets and much lower diversity in memory CD8+ cells.

The germline CDR1 and CDR2 sequences are MNHNY and SVGAGI (reference sequence). There are 13 residues in the CDR3. Researchers prepared the TRB cDNA libraries using 5' RACE with UMI labels. From the 5' RACE reads, TCRdb lists one entry per CDR3 protein and no DNA. The sample's table shows 100,000 to 150,000 distinct CDR3 sequences. Note on this clonotype: Antigen specificity is unknown.

The chain uses TRBV6-6 and TRBJ2-4; as DNA is missing, the TRBD1 call by TCRdb cannot be tested. The sequencing sample was made of naive CXCR3- CD8+ T cells from blood. Regarding subset: CD45RO-CCR7+CD27+CD95- naive CD8+ T cells lacking CXCR3 (TNR3-). The receptor's source is a human donor in good health. Some clones in this sample may be carry-over from other donors' samples. The CDR3 is CASSYPGGLIQYF.